This paragraph covers one T cell receptor (beta chain) sequence. Its specificity is not known. CD45RO-negative cells were positively selected for CCR7, leaving out terminally differentiated effector memory CD45RA+ cells. The germline V gene encodes CDR1 SEHNR and CDR2 FQNEAQ (reference sequence). The junction had 6 bases not matched to a gene; V was cut back by 3 bases and J by 2 bases. The CDR3 spans 15 residues. These data belong to a study of shared clonotypes between healthy human individuals. Study-wide results and limits: Rarefaction revealed incomplete sorted-subset sequencing despite large depth. The sampled material consisted only of blood, and tissue repertoires are likely to differ.

For every subset, genomic DNA was evenly distributed across several immunoSEQ plates. TCRdb keeps only in-frame clones here, not all; method: immunoSEQ multiplex PCR. In the table there are roughly 2,000,000 clones, less than 95% of which are singletons. V gene TRBV7-9 combines with J gene TRBJ2-5, with TRBD1 identical over 7 bases. Sequencing used naive CD8+ T cells sorted from blood. The TCR was taken from a man between 18 and 29 years old in good health. Here the CDR3 reads CASSLPDRTQETQYF. CDR3 coding DNA: TGTGCCAGCAGCTTGCCGGACAGGACTCAAGAGACCCAGTACTTC.